This TCR beta chain was documented in a study of blood T cell repertoires in COVID-19. Each participant's cohort was designated according to participant-reported clinical history. Original data processing: The assay estimated nucleated cells by amplifying reference gene primers. Only in-frame clones appear in the TCRdb table, and some are missing; sequencing was by immunoSEQ multiplex PCR. That table supplies the V and J calls and clone size; D and trimming were determined from the DNA. The repertoire holds around 240,000 clones, with around 85% as singletons. Trimming stripped 7 bases from V and 6 bases from J, with 9 bases between. This CDR3 comprises 11 residues. The germline gives CDR1 SGHDT, CDR2 YYEEEE.

The sequence came from a woman between 50 and 59 years old who had recovered from COVID-19. The chain couples TRBV5-6 to TRBJ2-3, with D unclear. Material for sequencing was PBMCs or T cells enriched from blood (not recorded which). The CDR3 here is CASGSRDTQYF. CDR3 DNA sequence: TGTGCCAGCGGTTCCCGGGATACGCAGTATTTT. Full variable domain (missing parts from reference TRBV5-6 and TRBJ2-3): DAGVTQSPTHLIKTRGQQVTLRCSPKSGHDTVSWYQQALGQGPQFIFQYYEEEERQRGNFPDRFSGHQFPNYSSELNVNALLLGDSALYLCASGSRDTQYFGPGTRLTVL.